Presented here are 3 T cell receptor beta chains from one specimen sequenced in a study of cytomegalovirus exposure and HLA in healthy donors. The PCR made use of 60 Vbeta and 13 Jbeta primers. Some clones are missing from TCRdb's copy, which holds only in-frame ones; the method was immunoSEQ multiplex PCR. Counted here are around 190,000 clones, about four fifths occurring once; the ten biggest clones make up less than 3.5%. Material for sequencing was PBMCs. Every receptor here comes from a female donor in good health and CMV-seronegative.

This chain connects TRBV7-9 to TRBJ2-5, with a tentative D call TRBD2 (6 bases). This CDR3 spans 15 amino acids. The V gene lost 3 bases and the J gene lost 2 bases, with 13 bases spanning the gap. Looked up from germline, CDR1 is SEHNR and CDR2 is FQNEAQ (reference sequence). The CDR3 protein is CASSFDGGGQETQYF. The CDR3 DNA sequence: TGTGCCAGCAGCTTCGACGGGGGAGGACAAGAGACCCAGTACTTC. Using reference TRBV7-9 and TRBJ2-5 for the parts outside the CDR3, the full variable domain is DTGVSQNPRHKITKRGQNVTFRCDPISEHNRLYWYRQTLGQGPEFLTYFQNEAQLEKSRLLSDRFSAERPKGSFSTLEIQRTEQGDSAMYLCASSFDGGGQETQYFGPGTRLLVL.

The chain is built from TRBV10-3 and TRBJ2-6; D unclear. This CDR3 comprises 14 residues. Germline CDR1 reads ENHRY; CDR2 reads SYGVKD. The ends were cut back, 6 bases at V and 0 bases at J, with 6 bases in the middle. The CDR3 sequence: CAIRTGSGANVLTF. The CDR3 DNA reads as TGTGCCATCAGGACTGGCTCTGGGGCCAACGTCCTGACTTTC.

The chain recombines TRBV19 with TRBJ2-3; maybe TRBD1 (6 bases). The V and J ends lost 3 bases and 6 bases respectively, with 16 bases between them. CDR1 is LNHDA, CDR2 SQIVND, per germline (reference sequence). The CDR3 extends over 15 amino acids. The CDR3 is CASSIARGRSDTQYF. Here the CDR3 DNA reads TGTGCCAGTAGTATTGCCAGGGGCCGGTCGGATACGCAGTATTTT.